This T cell receptor beta chain comes out of a study of T-cell reconstitution after alpha-beta-depleted transplantation in children. With regard to this clonotype: Its antigen is not known.

Trimming removed 0 bases from V and 2 bases from J; junction bases left unmatched: 3. CDR1 and CDR2 from the germline V gene are SEHNR and FQNEAQ (reference sequence). The CDR3 loop spans 16 amino acids. Study-wide results and limits: Counts and diversity of T cells one year after transplant came mostly from newly produced T cells. Where some patients showed high TCRbeta diversity at day 60, it came from recipient T cells and thymic progenitors that had survived.

Researchers prepared the TCRbeta library using unique molecular identifiers, the study reports. TCRdb re-called the PCR reads through MiXCR, storing one row per CDR3 protein. In the table there are 350,000 to 500,000 distinct CDR3 sequences, 43% of which are singletons. Sample: PBMCs, taken before TCRalphabeta/CD19-depleted stem cell transplant. The receptor was isolated from a girl aged 2 to 9 with aplastic anemia, due to receive a stem cell transplant. This chain connects TRBV7-9 to TRBJ2-7; 11 bases align to TRBD1. CDR3 nucleotide sequence: TGTGCCAGCAGCTTAGCCGGGACAGGGGGACCCTACGAGCAGTACTTC. Translated: CASSLAGTGGPYEQYF.